This TCR beta chain was obtained from a study of the immune and genomic landscape of osteosarcoma (dated by TCRdb to the early 2020s). Looking at the study overall: The overall cohort included 45 to 50 pediatric and adult patients with high-grade osteosarcoma, and the median age at diagnosis was 25 to 30 years (range about 5-90). Poor-risk disease was overrepresented in the cohort, as 73% of patients had an unfavorable pathologic response to standard therapy and roughly 66% had died. In the overall cohort, around 60% of patients were male, and localized disease at diagnosis was presented by 70% to 85% of patients. The study profiled osteosarcoma specimens with whole genome, RNA and T-cell receptor sequencing plus immunohistochemistry and reverse phase protein arrays to define immunogenic potential. To characterize the osteosarcoma immunogenomic landscape, the TCR sequencing results were combined with transcriptome, protein array and immunostaining data. The goal of the study was to explain why immune checkpoint inhibitors show limited clinical activity in osteosarcoma. Three patients contributed a couple of samples from the same tumor site. Overall study outcomes, separate from this receptor: Clonality benchmarks were derived from external normal skin and healthy peripheral blood data rather than from matched normal tissue. Although TCR productive clonality was higher in the immune-hot C3 cluster than in the cold C1 cluster, TCR productive clonality was still low overall. No statistical method determined sample size because osteosarcoma is rare and all possible samples were collected. Productive TCR clonality was found to be low overall, with an average of 0.09 and a maximum of 0.3, which suggested limited T-cell clonal expansion. Matched blood was collected from only a couple of patients, alongside the frozen tumor specimens. In five cases, a single hyperexpanded clone dominated the repertoire, and each of these five cases had fewer than 100 T-cell clonotypes.

Specimens were post-treatment primary, local recurrence and metastasis tumors from poor-prognosis patients. The metastasis specimens consisted of frozen osteosarcoma lung metastases that had been resected. The cysteine opens and the phenylalanine closes a CDR3 of 14 amino acids. Only CDR3 DNA remains: 42 bases, in frame from the first base. A distance of 10 bases separates the germline ends of V and J, which lose 0 bases and 8 bases respectively. The germline V gene provides CDR1 SGHAT and CDR2 FQNNGV. About this clone: Its antigen is unknown. Qualities for individual bases were not recorded, and no much larger clone is one base off.

TCR beta chain CDR3 regions were immunosequenced using the ImmunoSEQ Assay (Adaptive Biotechnologies). Turning to the authors' computational methods: The ImmunoSEQ Analyzer platform was used to export TCRB rearrangements, read counts, read proportions and gene usage. Using productive rearrangements, T-cell clonality was calculated as 1 minus Pielou's evenness. In the clonal space homeostasis analysis, clonotypes were grouped as rare, small, medium, large or hyperexpanded (0.01 to 1 of the repertoire). TCR productive clonality was compared across immune clusters C1, C2 and C3 using the Wilcoxon rank sum test. This immuneACCESS table, as held by TCRdb, lists in-frame sequences with V and J called but not all clones. Of the missing ones, under half trace to an unresolved V gene in checked studies; the others have no known cause. V, J and clone size are those of that table, while D and trimming were read from the DNA. For this sample the table gives roughly 1,300 clones, of which approximately 70% were detected only once. About 40% of the sample is in the top ten clones.

This clonotype was sampled from a woman aged 25-40 years with osteosarcoma. The age is the age at diagnosis. The rearranged segments are TRBV11-2 and TRBJ1-4; the D gene is not confidently resolved. Sequencing was carried out using metastatic tumor tissue from the lung. This sample's cell subset or site label indicates: lung metastasis of osteosarcoma. Here the CDR3 is given as CASSLDVKVEKLFF. The DNA sequence reads TGTGCCAGCAGCTTAGACGTCAAGGTGGAAAAACTGTTTTTT.